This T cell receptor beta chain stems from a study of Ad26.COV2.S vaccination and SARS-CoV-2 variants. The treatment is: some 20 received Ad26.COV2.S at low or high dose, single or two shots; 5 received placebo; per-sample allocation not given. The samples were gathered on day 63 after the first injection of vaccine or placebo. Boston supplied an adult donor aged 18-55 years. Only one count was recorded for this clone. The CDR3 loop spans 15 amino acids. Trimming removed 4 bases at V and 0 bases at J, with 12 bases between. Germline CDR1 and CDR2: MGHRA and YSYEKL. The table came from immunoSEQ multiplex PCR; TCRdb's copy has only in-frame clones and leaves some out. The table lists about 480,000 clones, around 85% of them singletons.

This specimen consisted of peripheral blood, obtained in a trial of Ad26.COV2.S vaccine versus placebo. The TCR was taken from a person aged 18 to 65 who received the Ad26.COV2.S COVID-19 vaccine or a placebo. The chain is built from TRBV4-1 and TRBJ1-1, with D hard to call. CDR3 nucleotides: TGCGCCAGCAGCCCCACGGAGGCGGTGAACACTGAAGCTTTCTTT. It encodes CASSPTEAVNTEAFF.